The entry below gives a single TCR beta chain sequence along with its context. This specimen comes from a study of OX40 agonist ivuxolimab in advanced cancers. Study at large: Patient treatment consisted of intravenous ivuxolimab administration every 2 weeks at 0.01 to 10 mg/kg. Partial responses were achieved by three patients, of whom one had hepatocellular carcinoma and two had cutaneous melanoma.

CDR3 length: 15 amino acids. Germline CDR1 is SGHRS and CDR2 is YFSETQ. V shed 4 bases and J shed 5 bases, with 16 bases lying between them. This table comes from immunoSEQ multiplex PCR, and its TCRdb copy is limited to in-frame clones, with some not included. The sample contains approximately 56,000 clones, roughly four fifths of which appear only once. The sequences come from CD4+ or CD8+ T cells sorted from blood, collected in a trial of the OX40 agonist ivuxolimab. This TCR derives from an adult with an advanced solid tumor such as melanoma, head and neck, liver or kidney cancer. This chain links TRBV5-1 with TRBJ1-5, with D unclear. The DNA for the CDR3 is TGCGCCAGCAGCATGGAGCCACAGAGAGATCAGCCCCAGCATTTT. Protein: CASSMEPQRDQPQHF. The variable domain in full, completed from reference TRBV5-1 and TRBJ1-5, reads KAGVTQTPRYLIKTRGQQVTLSCSPISGHRSVSWYQQTPGQGLQFLFEYFSETQRNKGNFPGRFSGRQFSNSRSEMNVSTLELGDSALYLCASSMEPQRDQPQHFGDGTRLSIL.